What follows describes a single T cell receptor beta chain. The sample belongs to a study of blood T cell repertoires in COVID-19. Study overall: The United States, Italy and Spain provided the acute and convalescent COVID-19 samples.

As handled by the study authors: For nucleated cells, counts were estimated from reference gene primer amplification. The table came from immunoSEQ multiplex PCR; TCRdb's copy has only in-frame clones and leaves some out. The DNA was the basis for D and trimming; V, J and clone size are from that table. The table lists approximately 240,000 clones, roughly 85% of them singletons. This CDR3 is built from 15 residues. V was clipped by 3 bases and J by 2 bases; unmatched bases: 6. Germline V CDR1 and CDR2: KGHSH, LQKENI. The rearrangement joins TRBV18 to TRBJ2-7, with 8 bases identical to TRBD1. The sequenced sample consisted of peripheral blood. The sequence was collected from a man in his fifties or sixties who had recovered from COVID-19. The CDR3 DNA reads TGTGCCAGCTCACCCCCCGGGGGACAGGCCTACGAGCAGTACTTC. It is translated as CASSPPGGQAYEQYF. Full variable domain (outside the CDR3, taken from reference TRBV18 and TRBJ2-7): NAGVMQNPRHLVRRRGQEARLRCSPMKGHSHVYWYRQLPEEGLKFMVYLQKENIIDESGMPKERFSAEFPKEGPSILRIQQVVRGDSAAYFCASSPPGGQAYEQYFGPGTRLTVT.